The clone carrying this T cell receptor beta chain was recorded only once. The data derive from a study of blood T cell repertoires in COVID-19. The overall study: Some COVID-19 samples were acute and others convalescent; all came from the United States, Italy and Spain.

Germline trimming cut 5 bases from V and 11 bases from J; bases unmatched to any gene: 12. Looked up from germline, CDR1 is SGHAT and CDR2 is FQNNGV. The CDR3 runs to 16 residues. Some clones are missing from TCRdb's copy, which holds only in-frame ones; the method was immunoSEQ multiplex PCR. The sample has about 150,000 clones, approximately 85% seen once. Seattle cases were enrolled at active infection and followed longitudinally. The sample taken for sequencing was peripheral blood. This TCR was sampled from an older man with COVID-19, enrolled during active disease. J is TRBJ2-3 and V is TRBV11-2; 14 positions agree with TRBD2. The CDR3 loop is CASSTQTSGGAQGQYF. DNA for the CDR3: TGTGCCAGCAGCACTCAGACTAGCGGGGGGGCCCAGGGGCAGTATTTT.